The T cell receptor beta chain under discussion was sequenced for a study of OX40 agonist ivuxolimab in advanced cancers. The wider study: Every 2 weeks, patients received ivuxolimab intravenously, dosed at 0.01 to 10 mg/kg.

Details on this clone: Antigen: not known.

Generated by immunoSEQ multiplex PCR, the TCRdb table keeps only in-frame clones and is missing some. The sample holds around 51,000 clones, about 90% seen once. The study, taken as a whole, reports: Among T cells, CD8+ cells averaged more expanded clones than CD4+ cells.

Germline values: CDR1 LNHDA, CDR2 SQIVND (reference sequence). V gave up 3 bases and J gave up 2 bases, with 15 bases separating them. This CDR3 spans 16 amino acids. This clonotype was obtained from an adult with an advanced solid tumor such as melanoma, head and neck, liver or kidney cancer. The material sequenced was CD4+ or CD8+ T cells sorted from blood, taken in a trial of the OX40 agonist ivuxolimab. The J gene is TRBJ2-3, the V gene TRBV19; the D gene is possibly TRBD1 (5 bases). The CDR3 DNA reads TGTGCCAGTAGTATGCAGATAGGGGCCCTCACAGATACGCAGTATTTT. Protein product: CASSMQIGALTDTQYF.